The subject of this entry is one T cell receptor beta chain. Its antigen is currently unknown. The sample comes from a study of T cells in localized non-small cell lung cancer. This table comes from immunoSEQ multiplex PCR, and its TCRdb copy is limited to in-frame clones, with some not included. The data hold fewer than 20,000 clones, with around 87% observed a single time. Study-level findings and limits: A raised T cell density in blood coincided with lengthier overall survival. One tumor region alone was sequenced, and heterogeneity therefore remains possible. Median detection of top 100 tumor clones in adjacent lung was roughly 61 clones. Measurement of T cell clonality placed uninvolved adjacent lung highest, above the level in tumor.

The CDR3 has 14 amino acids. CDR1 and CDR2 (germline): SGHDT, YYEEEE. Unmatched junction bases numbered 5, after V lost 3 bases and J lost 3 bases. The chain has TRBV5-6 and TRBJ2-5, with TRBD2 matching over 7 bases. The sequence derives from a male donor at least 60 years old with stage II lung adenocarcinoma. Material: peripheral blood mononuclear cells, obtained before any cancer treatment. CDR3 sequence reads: CASSSRGVEETQYF. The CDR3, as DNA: TGTGCCAGCAGCTCACGGGGGGTGGAAGAGACCCAGTACTTC. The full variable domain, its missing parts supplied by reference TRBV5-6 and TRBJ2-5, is DAGVTQSPTHLIKTRGQQVTLRCSPKSGHDTVSWYQQALGQGPQFIFQYYEEEERQRGNFPDRFSGHQFPNYSSELNVNALLLGDSALYLCASSSRGVEETQYFGPGTRLLVL.